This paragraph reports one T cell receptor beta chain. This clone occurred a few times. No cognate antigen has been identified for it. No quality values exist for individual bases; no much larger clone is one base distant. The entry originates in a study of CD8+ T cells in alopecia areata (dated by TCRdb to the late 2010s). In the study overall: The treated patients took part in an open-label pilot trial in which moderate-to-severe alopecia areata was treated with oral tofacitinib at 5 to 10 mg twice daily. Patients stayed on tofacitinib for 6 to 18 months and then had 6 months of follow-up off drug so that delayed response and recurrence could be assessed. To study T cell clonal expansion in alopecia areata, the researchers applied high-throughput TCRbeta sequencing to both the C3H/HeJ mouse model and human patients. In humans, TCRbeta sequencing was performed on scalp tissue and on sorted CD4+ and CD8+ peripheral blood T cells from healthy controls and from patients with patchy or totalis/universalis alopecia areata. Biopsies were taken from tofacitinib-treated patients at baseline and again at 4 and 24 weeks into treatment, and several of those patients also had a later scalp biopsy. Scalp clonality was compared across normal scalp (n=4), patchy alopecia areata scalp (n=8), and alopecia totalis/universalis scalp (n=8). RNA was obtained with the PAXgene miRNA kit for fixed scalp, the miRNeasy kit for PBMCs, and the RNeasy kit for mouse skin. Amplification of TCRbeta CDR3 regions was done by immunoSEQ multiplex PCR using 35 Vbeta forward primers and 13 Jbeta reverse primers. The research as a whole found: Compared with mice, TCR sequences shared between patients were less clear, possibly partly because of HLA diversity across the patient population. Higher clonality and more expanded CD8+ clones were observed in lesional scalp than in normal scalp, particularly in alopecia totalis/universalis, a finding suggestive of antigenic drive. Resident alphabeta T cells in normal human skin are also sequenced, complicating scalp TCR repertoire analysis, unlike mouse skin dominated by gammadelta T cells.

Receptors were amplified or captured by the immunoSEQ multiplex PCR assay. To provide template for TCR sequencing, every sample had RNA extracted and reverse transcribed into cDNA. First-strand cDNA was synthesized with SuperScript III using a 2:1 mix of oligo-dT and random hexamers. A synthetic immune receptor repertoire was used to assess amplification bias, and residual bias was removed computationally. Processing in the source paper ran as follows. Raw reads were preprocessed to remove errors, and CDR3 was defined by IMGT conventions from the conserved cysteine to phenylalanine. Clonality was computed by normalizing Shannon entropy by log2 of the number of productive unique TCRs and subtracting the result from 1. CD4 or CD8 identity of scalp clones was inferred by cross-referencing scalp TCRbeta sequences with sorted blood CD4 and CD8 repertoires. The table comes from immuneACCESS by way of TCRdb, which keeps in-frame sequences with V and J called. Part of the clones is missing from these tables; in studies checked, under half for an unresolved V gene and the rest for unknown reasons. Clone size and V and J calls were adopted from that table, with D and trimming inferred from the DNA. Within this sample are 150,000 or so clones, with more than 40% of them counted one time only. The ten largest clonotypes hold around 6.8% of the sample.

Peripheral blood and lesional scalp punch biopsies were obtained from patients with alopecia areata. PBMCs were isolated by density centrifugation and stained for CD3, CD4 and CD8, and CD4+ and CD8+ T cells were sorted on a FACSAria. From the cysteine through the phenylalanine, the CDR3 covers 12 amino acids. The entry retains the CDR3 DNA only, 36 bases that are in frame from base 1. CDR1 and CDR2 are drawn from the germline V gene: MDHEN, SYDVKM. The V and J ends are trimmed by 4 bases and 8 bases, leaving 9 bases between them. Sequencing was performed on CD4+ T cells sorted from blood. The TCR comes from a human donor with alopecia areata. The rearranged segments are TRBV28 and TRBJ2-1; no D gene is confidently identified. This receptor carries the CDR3 CASSSSPDEQFF. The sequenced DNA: TGTGCCAGCAGTTCGTCGCCGGATGAGCAGTTCTTC.